This TCR beta chain was identified during a study of Ad26.COV2.S vaccination and SARS-CoV-2 variants. Points from the study as a whole: For non-spike TCRs, breadth in vaccine recipients resembled that in placebo recipients. Measurements of TCR breadth and depth may have given underestimates of the total T cell responses. The breadth of spike-specific CD8+ and CD4+ T cell responses after vaccination was reportedly substantial.

Using immunoSEQ multiplex PCR, the repertoire was profiled, and TCRdb retains in-frame clones only, with some absent. The sample consists of some 190,000 clones, around nine tenths of them appearing once. With respect to this clone: Its antigen is currently unknown.

The starting material was peripheral blood, obtained after recovery from COVID-19. This TCR was sampled from a human donor who had recovered from COVID-19.

For the CDR3, the DNA is TGTGCCAGCACCCTCGGCGATGGCTACACCTTC. Amino acid sequence: CASTLGDGYTF. This chain uses TRBV5-4 with TRBJ1-2; no definite D call. Germline CDR1 reads SGHNT; CDR2 reads YYREEE (reference sequence). CDR3 length: 11 amino acids. Trimming pared 6 bases from V and 6 bases from J, leaving 9 bases between.